This T cell receptor (beta chain) is from a study of blood T cell repertoires in COVID-19 (dated by TCRdb to the early 2020s). Context from the whole study: The collaborator samples originated in the United States, Italy and Spain and spanned the acute and convalescent phases of COVID-19. The samples were drawn from two sources: the first 160 participants of the ongoing ImmuneRACE study, and 1,254 subjects contributed by 6 global collaborators. Subjects who had been exposed to COVID-19, were actively infected with it, or had recovered from it provided the deeply sampled blood TCRbeta repertoires that made up the dataset. HLA class I and class II types, where available, came from metadata supplied by the sample provider rather than from assay-based typing. Sample metadata almost always included a de-identified subject ID, COVID-19 status, age in years and sex. The repertoires were made available in a free public database intended to serve as a resource for research on the immune response to SARS-CoV-2. The prospective study material was composed of cDNA or gDNA derived from T cells, B-cell-depleted T cells, or PBMCs. Study-wide conclusions, independent of this receptor: Clinical and demographic metadata were provided uncurated, with the amount varying by source and participant.

TCRbeta CDR3 regions were amplified from genomic DNA using the immunoSEQ Assay, a bias-controlled multiplex PCR. The source study handled its data this way. Nucleated cell counts per sample were estimated from amplification of reference gene primers within the assay. To quantify the absolute abundance of each unique TCRbeta CDR3 rearrangement, sequence reads were collapsed and filtered. For each sample, productive Simpson clonality was calculated as the square root of Simpson's diversity index over productive rearrangements. In its TCRdb copy, this immuneACCESS table keeps in-frame sequences only and misses some clones. Where compared with another copy, unresolved V genes explain less than half of these, and the others have no known cause. V, J and clone size derive from that table, while D and trimming were established from the DNA sequence. Here the sample has under 250,000 clones; 90% to 95% occur a single time. The ten largest clones capture 0.82% of the sample.

CDR1 GTSNPN and CDR2 SVGIG are derived from the germline V gene (reference sequence). The CDR3 measures 12 amino acids from cysteine to phenylalanine. Kept here is only the CDR3 DNA, which spans 36 bases and is read in frame from base 1. Deletion took 8 bases off V and 2 bases off J, with a span of 13 bases between the germline ends. In Seattle, one collaborating source enrolled patients while the infection was active and tracked those patients longitudinally over the course of disease. Collaborating institutions collected whole blood in K2EDTA tubes following their own protocols. For TCRbeta analysis, collaborators shipped samples in one of three forms: frozen whole blood, isolated PBMCs, or DNA extracted from either of those sample types. On this clone itself: It has no known antigen specificity. Base quality data are lacking; no much larger clone is found one base away.

The chain employs TRBV30 and TRBJ2-7; a tentative D match to TRBD1 spans 5 bases. Sequenced sample: peripheral blood. This clonotype was obtained from a man aged 55 to 69 with COVID-19, enrolled during active disease. The DNA sequence follows: TGTGCCGGGGCCCGGGTCCCCTACGAGCAGTACTTC. The resulting protein is CAGARVPYEQYF.